The clone carrying this TCR beta chain was found once. Its antigen remains unknown. The PCR was carried out with 60 Vbeta primers and 13 Jbeta primers. Generated by immunoSEQ multiplex PCR, the TCRdb table keeps only in-frame clones and is missing some. The sample contains tens of thousands of clones, about 79% of which appear only once. This CDR3 is built from 15 residues. The germline V gene has CDR1 LNHDA and CDR2 SQIVND (reference sequence). The V gene end was trimmed by 3 bases and the J gene end by 6 bases; junction bases not matched to a gene: 5. This entry is derived from a study of cytomegalovirus exposure and HLA in healthy donors. General observations from the study: Association of 17,000 or so TCR beta sequences with HLA alleles was found at 0.05 false discovery rate in a later analysis.

The rearrangement uses TRBV19 and TRBJ1-2; 12 bases agree with TRBD1. The receptor was isolated from a man in his forties or fifties in good health and CMV-seronegative. Sequencing used PBMCs. The CDR3 DNA reads TGTGCCAGTAGTATGGGGACAGGGGGCGCGGATGGCTACACCTTC. Translated: CASSMGTGGADGYTF.